These 20 T cell receptor beta chains were sequenced from one sample in a study of blood T cell repertoires in COVID-19. Assay used: immunoSEQ multiplex PCR; TCRdb lists only in-frame clones, some missing. The sample lists roughly 350,000 clones, around 89% seen once, with under 4.5% in the top ten. Input material: peripheral blood. These receptors all stem from a woman aged 50 to 60 with active or convalescent COVID-19.

In this sample, this clone turned up a few times. This chain links TRBV4-2 with TRBJ1-6, with D possibly matching TRBD1 (6 bases). Trimming left V 0 bases short and J 4 bases short, with 13 bases between. The CDR3 consists of 17 residues. The germline CDR1 and CDR2 sequences are LGHNA and YNFKEQ. The CDR3 DNA sequence: TGTGCCAGCAGCCAAGAGGTTAGGGGGTCTTATAATTCACCCCTCCACTTT. Its protein product is CASSQEVRGSYNSPLHF.

The rearrangement joins TRBV18 to TRBJ2-1; D may be TRBD2 (7 bases). The CDR3 is made up of 18 amino acids. The V end lost 0 bases, the J end lost 3 bases, and 18 bases lay between the germline ends. Germline values: CDR1 KGHSH, CDR2 LQKENI. This CDR3 reads CASSPPVGGGLSYNEQFF. In DNA, the CDR3 is TGTGCCAGCTCACCACCGGTGGGAGGGGGGCTGAGCTACAATGAGCAGTTCTTC.

This clone was picked up a small number of times. The chain uses TRBV6-5 and TRBJ1-1, with 7 bases aligning to TRBD1. V was pared by 6 bases and J by 6 bases, with 7 bases of the junction left unmatched. There are 13 residues in the CDR3. The germline gives CDR1 MNHEY, CDR2 SVGAGI. The CDR3 DNA reads TGTGCCAGCAGAGCCTACAGGGGCCCTGAAGCTTTCTTT. Translation: CASRAYRGPEAFF.

This rearrangement joins TRBV14 to TRBJ2-7; D gene uncertain. Trimming stripped 4 bases from V and 2 bases from J, with 9 bases between. The length of the CDR3 is 13 residues. Germline CDR1 and CDR2: SGHDN and FVKESK. The CDR3 DNA sequence: TGTGCCAGCAGCCGTTTGGGCCCCTACGAGCAGTACTTC. Its protein product is CASSRLGPYEQYF.

The CDR3 loop reads CASSQGVGAFF. The CDR3 bases are TGTGCCAGCAGTCAGGGGGTTGGGGCTTTCTTT. The chain uses TRBV12-3 or TRBV12-4 and TRBJ1-1; 7 bases align to TRBD1. J was trimmed by 11 bases and V by 5 bases; bases with no gene match: 5. CDR3 length equals 11 residues.

V is TRBV25-1 and J is TRBJ1-3, with D possibly TRBD1 on 6 matching bases. V was clipped by 6 bases and J by 7 bases, with 10 bases between them. Germline CDR1 reads MGHDK; CDR2 reads SYGVNS. The CDR3 spans 12 residues. CDR3 protein: CASRSQGNTIYF. For the CDR3, the DNA is TGTGCCAGCAGATCCCAGGGGAACACCATATATTTT.

The genes are TRBV18 and TRBJ2-1, with D uncertain. Looked up from germline, CDR1 is KGHSH and CDR2 is LQKENI. The CDR3 runs 16 residues. Trimming removed 2 bases at V and 5 bases at J, with 16 bases between. The CDR3 sequence is CASSPFTSAPNNEQFF. DNA of the CDR3: TGTGCCAGCTCACCATTTACGAGCGCCCCCAACAATGAGCAGTTCTTC.

This chain connects TRBV28 to TRBJ1-1, with D possibly matching TRBD1 (5 bases). V lost 3 bases and J lost 5, with 10 bases in between. Germline loops: CDR1 MDHEN, CDR2 SYDVKM. The CDR3 sequence is 13 residues long. The CDR3 sequence: CASSFTGGTEAFF. CDR3 DNA: TGTGCCAGCAGTTTCACGGGGGGGACTGAAGCTTTCTTT.

The chain recombines TRBV5-1 with TRBJ1-2, with no clear D. CDR1 SGHRS and CDR2 YFSETQ come from the germline V gene. Trimming took 0 bases from V and 4 from J, leaving 7 bases between them. The CDR3 is 13 residues long. CDR3 region: CASSLVRGYGYTF. The CDR3 DNA reads as TGCGCCAGCAGCTTGGTGCGGGGCTATGGCTACACCTTC.

This chain joins TRBV6-2 or TRBV6-3 and TRBJ1-3, with TRBD1 matching 8 bases. Germline lookup yields CDR1 MNHEY and CDR2 SVGEGT. CDR3 length equals 16 residues. V trimming: 5 bases; J trimming: 0 bases; junction bases outside the gene matches: 6. The CDR3 DNA follows: TGTGCCAGCAGTGATCCGGGACAGGTCTCTGGAAACACCATATATTTT. Residues: CASSDPGQVSGNTIYF.

The chain couples TRBV4-3 to TRBJ2-1; D call uncertain. Germline CDR1 reads LGHNA; CDR2 reads YSLEER. The CDR3 extends over 15 amino acids. V shed 0 bases and J shed 2 bases, with 8 bases lying between them. For the CDR3, the DNA is TGCGCCAGCAGCCAAGATGACAACGCCTACAATGAGCAGTTCTTC. Protein: CASSQDDNAYNEQFF.

The rearrangement uses TRBV5-6 and TRBJ1-6, with D tentatively TRBD1 (5 bases). There are 14 residues in the CDR3. CDR1 and CDR2 (germline): SGHDT, YYEEEE. V lost 1 base and J lost 8, with 10 bases in between. The CDR3 protein is CASSLRRGDSPLHF. CDR3 DNA: TGTGCCAGCAGCTTGAGGCGGGGCGATTCACCCCTCCACTTT.

This sequence joins TRBV6-2 or TRBV6-3 and TRBJ2-5, with TRBD1 matching over 12 bases. The V gene's germline CDR1 is MNHEY and CDR2 SVGEGT. With 5 bases clipped from V and 7 bases from J, the junction kept 11 bases outside the gene matches. CDR3 length: 16 amino acids. The DNA for the CDR3 is TGTGCCAGCAGTCGCGGGGACAGGGGGCCTGTTCCGACCCAGTACTTC. Protein: CASSRGDRGPVPTQYF.

The chain is built from TRBV6-5 and TRBJ1-1; maybe TRBD1 (5 bases). V lost 7 bases and J lost 5, with 17 bases in between. CDR1 MNHEY and CDR2 SVGAGI come from the germline V gene. The CDR3 is 14 amino acids. CDR3 sequence reads: CASTVQGRVTEAFF. Written as DNA, the CDR3 is TGTGCCAGCACAGTCCAGGGTCGGGTAACTGAAGCTTTCTTT.

By sample share, this clone is medium-sized. The chain couples TRBV7-9 to TRBJ1-1; no clear D. V lost 1 base and J 8 bases, leaving 14 bases between the germline ends. Germline CDR1 is SEHNR and CDR2 is FQNEAQ (reference sequence). This CDR3 comprises 14 residues. The CDR3 sequence: CASSLVGSGKEAFF. The CDR3 nucleotides are TGTGCCAGCAGCTTAGTCGGTAGCGGGAAGGAAGCTTTCTTT.

The table lists this clone with a count of one. This rearrangement joins TRBV7-9 to TRBJ1-1; possible D gene TRBD1, 6 bases. Germline V gene lookup returns CDR1 SEHNR and CDR2 FQNEAQ (reference sequence). The V gene lost 4 bases and the J gene lost 5 bases, with 14 bases spanning the gap. The CDR3 runs 14 residues. This chain's CDR3 is CASSYDRRTTEAFF. The CDR3 DNA sequence: TGTGCCAGCAGCTACGACAGGCGGACGACTGAAGCTTTCTTT.

This chain links TRBV6-2 or TRBV6-3 with TRBJ1-1; 9 nucleotides line up with TRBD1. The CDR3 is made up of 20 amino acids. J gave up 0 bases and V 0 bases, and 14 bases lay outside the gene matches. Germline CDR1 MNHEY, CDR2 SVGEGT. This chain's CDR3 is CASSYSGTGSAARVNTEAFF. The CDR3 nucleotides are TGTGCCAGCAGTTACTCCGGGACAGGGTCTGCTGCTCGCGTGAACACTGAAGCTTTCTTT.

The genes are TRBV5-1 and TRBJ2-7, with no clear D. The CDR3 runs to 14 residues. Germline-derived CDR1 and CDR2 are SGHRS and YFSETQ. Trimming cost V 4 bases and J 1 base, with 12 bases left between them. CDR3 sequence (DNA): TGCGCCAGCAGCCCCCCCGCAGGTTCCTACGAGCAGTACTTC. Its translation: CASSPPAGSYEQYF.

The count of this clone is one. This chain links TRBV28 with TRBJ2-1; possible D gene TRBD2, 6 bases. Germline lookup yields CDR1 MDHEN and CDR2 SYDVKM. V was pared by 7 bases and J by 0 bases, with 16 bases between. This CDR3 is 16 amino acids long. CDR3 sequence: CASTAAGGSSYNEQFF. The CDR3 DNA reads as TGTGCCAGCACAGCTGCCGGGGGTAGCTCCTACAATGAGCAGTTCTTC.

Only a few counts were recorded for this clone. The chain couples TRBV6-5 to TRBJ2-1; 9 bases match TRBD1. The germline V gene has CDR1 MNHEY and CDR2 SVGAGI. J gave up 13 bases and V 6 bases, and 4 bases lay outside the gene matches. The CDR3 runs to 11 residues. Here the CDR3 reads CASRRQGDQFF. CDR3 coding DNA: TGTGCCAGCAGAAGACAGGGGGATCAGTTCTTC.